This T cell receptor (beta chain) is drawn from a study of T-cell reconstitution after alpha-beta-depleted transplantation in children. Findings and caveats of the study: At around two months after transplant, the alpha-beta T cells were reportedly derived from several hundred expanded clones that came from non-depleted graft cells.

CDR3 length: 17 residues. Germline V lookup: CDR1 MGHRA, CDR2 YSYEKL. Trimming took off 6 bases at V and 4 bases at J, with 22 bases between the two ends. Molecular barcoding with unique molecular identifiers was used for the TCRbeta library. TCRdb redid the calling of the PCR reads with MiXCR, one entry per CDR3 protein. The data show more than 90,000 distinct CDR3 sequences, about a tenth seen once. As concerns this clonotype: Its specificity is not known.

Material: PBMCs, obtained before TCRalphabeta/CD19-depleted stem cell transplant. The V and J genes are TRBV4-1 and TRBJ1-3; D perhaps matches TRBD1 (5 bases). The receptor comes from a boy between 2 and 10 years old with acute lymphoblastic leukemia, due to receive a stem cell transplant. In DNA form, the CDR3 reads TGCGCCAGCAGGGATCCGGTCAAGGGGAAAGGAGGAAACACCATATATTTT. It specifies CASRDPVKGKGGNTIYF.